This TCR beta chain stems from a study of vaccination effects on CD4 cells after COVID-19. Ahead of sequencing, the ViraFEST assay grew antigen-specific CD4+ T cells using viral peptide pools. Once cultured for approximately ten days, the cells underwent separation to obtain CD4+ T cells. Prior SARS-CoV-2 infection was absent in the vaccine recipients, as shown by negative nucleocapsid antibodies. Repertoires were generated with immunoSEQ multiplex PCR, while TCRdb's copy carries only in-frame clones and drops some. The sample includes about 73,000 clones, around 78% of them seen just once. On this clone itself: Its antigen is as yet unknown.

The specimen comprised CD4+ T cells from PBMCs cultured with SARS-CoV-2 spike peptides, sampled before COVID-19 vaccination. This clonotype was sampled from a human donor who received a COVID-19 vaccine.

CDR3 residues: CASSPASGDQETQYF. CDR3 bases: TGTGCCAGCAGCCCGGCCTCGGGGGACCAAGAGACCCAGTACTTC. The chain combines TRBV5-6 with TRBJ2-5, with D perhaps matching TRBD2 (6 bases). Per germline, CDR1 SGHDT and CDR2 YYEEEE. This CDR3 contains 15 residues. Trimming stripped 4 bases from V and 0 bases from J, with 13 bases between.